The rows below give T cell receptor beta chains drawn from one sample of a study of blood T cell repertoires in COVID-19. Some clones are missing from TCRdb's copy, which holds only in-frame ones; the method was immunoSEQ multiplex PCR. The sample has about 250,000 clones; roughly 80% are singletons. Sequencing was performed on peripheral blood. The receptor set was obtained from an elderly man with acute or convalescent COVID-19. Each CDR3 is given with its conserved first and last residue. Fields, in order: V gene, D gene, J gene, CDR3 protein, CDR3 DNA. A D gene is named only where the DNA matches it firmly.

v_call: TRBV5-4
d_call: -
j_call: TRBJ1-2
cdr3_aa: CASSLATAANYGYTF
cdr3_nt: TGTGCCAGCAGCTTGGCCACCGCAGCTAACTATGGCTACACCTTC

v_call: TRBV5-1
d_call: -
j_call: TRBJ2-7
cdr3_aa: CASSFNRDGGYEQYF
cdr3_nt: TGCGCCAGCAGCTTCAACCGGGACGGGGGCTACGAGCAGTACTTC

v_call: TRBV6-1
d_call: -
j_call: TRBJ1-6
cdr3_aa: CASSEAGRNSPLHF
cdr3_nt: TGTGCCAGCAGTGAAGCGGGCAGGAATTCACCCCTCCACTTT

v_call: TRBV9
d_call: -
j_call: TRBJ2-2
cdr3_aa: CASSVSGTSLTGELFF
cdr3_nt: TGTGCCAGCAGCGTAAGTGGGACAAGTCTCACCGGGGAGCTGTTTTTT

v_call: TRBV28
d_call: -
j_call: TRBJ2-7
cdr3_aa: CASIPGSYEQYF
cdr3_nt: TGTGCCAGCATCCCGGGATCCTACGAGCAGTACTTC

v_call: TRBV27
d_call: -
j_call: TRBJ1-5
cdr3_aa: CASSPTGQFSNQPQHF
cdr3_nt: TGTGCCAGCAGCCCTACCGGACAGTTTAGCAATCAGCCCCAGCATTTT

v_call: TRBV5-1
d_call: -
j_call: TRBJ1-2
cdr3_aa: CASSLSGLDGYTF
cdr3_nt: TGCGCCAGCAGCTTGTCAGGGCTCGACGGCTACACCTTC

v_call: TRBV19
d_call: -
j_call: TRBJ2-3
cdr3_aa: CASSIGTVGTDTQYF
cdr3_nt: TGTGCCAGTAGTATAGGGACAGTCGGCACAGATACGCAGTATTTT

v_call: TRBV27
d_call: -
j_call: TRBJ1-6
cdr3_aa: CASSLGRGIASPLHF
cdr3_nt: TGTGCCAGCAGTTTGGGCAGGGGAATAGCCTCACCCCTCCACTTT

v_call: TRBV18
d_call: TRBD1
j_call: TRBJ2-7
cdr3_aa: CASSPGTAQSYEQYF
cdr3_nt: TGTGCCAGCTCACCCGGGACAGCGCAGTCCTACGAGCAGTACTTC

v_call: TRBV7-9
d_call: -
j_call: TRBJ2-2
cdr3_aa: CASSLVSRGSGELFF
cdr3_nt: TGTGCCAGCAGCTTAGTCTCCCGGGGTTCCGGGGAGCTGTTTTTT

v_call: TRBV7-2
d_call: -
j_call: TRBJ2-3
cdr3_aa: CASWGSRPPDTQYF
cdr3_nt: TGTGCCAGCTGGGGCAGCCGGCCACCAGATACGCAGTATTTT

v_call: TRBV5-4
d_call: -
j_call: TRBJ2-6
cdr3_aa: CASSFINSGANVLTF
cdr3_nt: TGTGCCAGCAGCTTTATAAACTCTGGGGCCAACGTCCTGACTTTC

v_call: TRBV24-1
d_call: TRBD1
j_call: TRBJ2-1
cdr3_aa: CATSDLKGATYNEQFF
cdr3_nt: TGTGCCACCAGTGATTTGAAGGGGGCTACCTACAATGAGCAGTTCTTC

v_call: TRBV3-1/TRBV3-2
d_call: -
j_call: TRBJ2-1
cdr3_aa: CASSARLPGQYNEQFF
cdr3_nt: TGTGCCAGCAGCGCTCGACTACCGGGACAATACAATGAGCAGTTCTTC

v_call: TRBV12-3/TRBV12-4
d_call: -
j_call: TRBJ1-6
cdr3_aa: CASSFRVRSPLHF
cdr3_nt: TGTGCCAGCAGTTTCCGGGTGAGATCACCCCTCCACTTT

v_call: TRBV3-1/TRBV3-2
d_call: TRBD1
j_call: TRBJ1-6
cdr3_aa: CASSPGGKGSPLHF
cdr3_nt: TGTGCCAGCAGCCCAGGGGGGAAGGGTTCACCCCTCCACTTT

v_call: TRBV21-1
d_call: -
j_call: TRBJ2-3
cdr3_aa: CASSKVPARLSTDTQYF
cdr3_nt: TGTGCCAGCAGCAAAGTTCCGGCCAGACTCAGCACAGATACGCAGTATTTT

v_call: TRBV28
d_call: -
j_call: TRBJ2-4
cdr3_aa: CASSKQGGDIQYF
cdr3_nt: TGTGCCAGCAGTAAACAGGGGGGGGACATTCAGTACTTC

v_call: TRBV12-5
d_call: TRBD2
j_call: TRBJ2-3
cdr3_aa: CASGLRAGGGADTQYF
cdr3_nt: TGTGCTAGTGGTTTGAGAGCGGGAGGAGGAGCAGATACGCAGTATTTT

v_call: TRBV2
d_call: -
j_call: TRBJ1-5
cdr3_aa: CASSEPGWSKRSNQPQHF
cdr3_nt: TGTGCCAGCAGTGAACCGGGGTGGTCGAAAAGAAGCAATCAGCCCCAGCATTTT

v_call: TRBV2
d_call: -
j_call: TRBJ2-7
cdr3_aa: CASSGRASPSSYEQYF
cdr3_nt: TGTGCCAGCAGTGGACGAGCGTCACCCAGCTCCTACGAGCAGTACTTC

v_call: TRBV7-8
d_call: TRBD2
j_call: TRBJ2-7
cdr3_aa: CASSLKAGFSYEQYF
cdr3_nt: TGTGCCAGCAGCTTAAAAGCGGGATTCTCCTACGAGCAGTACTTC

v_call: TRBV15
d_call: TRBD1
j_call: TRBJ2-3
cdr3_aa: CATSPGTGFSTDTQYF
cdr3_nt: TGTGCCACCAGTCCCGGGACAGGATTTAGCACAGATACGCAGTATTTT

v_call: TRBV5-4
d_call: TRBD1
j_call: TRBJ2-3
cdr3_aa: CASSLDRGWTDTQYF
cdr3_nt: TGTGCCAGCAGCTTGGACAGGGGGTGGACAGATACGCAGTATTTT